The entry below describes one T cell receptor beta chain. Its matching antigen is unknown. This sample was taken from a study of cytomegalovirus exposure and HLA in healthy donors. CDR3 length: 13 amino acids. From germline, CDR1 is SGHAT and CDR2 FQNNGV. V lost 1 base, J lost 8 bases, and 9 bases lay in between. The study's findings and limits: Immune exposure information available was restricted to CMV serostatus.

The primer mix had 60 Vbeta and 13 Jbeta primers. Clones were sequenced by immunoSEQ multiplex PCR, and TCRdb holds only the in-frame ones, with some missing. The table records hundreds of thousands of clones, about 89% of them present only once. The chain employs TRBV11-2 and TRBJ1-3; D is unclear. The receptor was isolated from a woman younger than 35 in good health and CMV-seronegative. The sequencing sample was made of PBMCs. The CDR3 loop reads CASSLVSLDTIYF. CDR3 sequence (DNA): TGTGCCAGCAGCTTAGTGAGTCTCGACACCATATATTTT.